This TCR beta chain originates from a study of shared clonotypes between healthy human individuals. Study information: Per donor, three plates held CD4 naive cells, three held CD4 memory, two held CD8 naive and one held CD8 memory. Notes on the study in general: Blood alone was sampled, and tissue repertoires likely differ.

Of note for this clone: Its specificity is unknown. The same CDR3 is also encoded by other DNA sequences in this sample.

The ends were cut back, 5 bases at V and 0 bases at J, with 8 bases in the middle. This CDR3 has 12 residues. Germline lookup yields CDR1 GTSNPN and CDR2 SVGIG (reference sequence). Assay: immunoSEQ multiplex PCR; the TCRdb copy retains only in-frame clones and omits some. The repertoire holds a few million clones, 85% to 95% seen once, with roughly 0.14% in the top ten. The receptor comes from a man aged 18 to 29 in good health. This sequence joins TRBV30 and TRBJ2-7; D unresolved. Sample: naive CD4+ T cells sorted from blood. Subset of the sample: CD45RA+ positively selected. DNA of the CDR3: TGTGCCTGGGGTAGTGGCTCCTACGAGCAGTACTTC. Protein: CAWGSGSYEQYF. Full variable domain (remainder filled in from reference TRBV30 and TRBJ2-7): SQTIHQWPATLVQPVGSPLSLECTVEGTSNPNLYWYRQAAGRGLQLLFYSVGIGQISSEVPQNLSASRPQDRQFILSSKKLLLSDSGFYLCAWGSGSYEQYFGPGTRLTVT.